The 17 T cell receptor beta chains reported below all come from one sample, sequenced in a study of blood T cell repertoires in COVID-19. The table came from immunoSEQ multiplex PCR; TCRdb's copy has only in-frame clones and leaves some out. Here the sample spans approximately 310,000 clones, less than 85% being singletons. The sequenced sample was PBMCs or T cells enriched from blood (not recorded which). The receptors stem from a woman in her thirties who had been exposed to COVID-19.

This chain joins TRBV15 and TRBJ2-2, with 7 positions matching TRBD1. With 0 bases clipped from V and 1 base from J, the junction kept 5 bases outside the gene matches. Germline CDR1 LNHNV, CDR2 YYDKDF (reference sequence). The CDR3 sequence is 17 residues long. Here the CDR3 DNA reads TGTGCCACCAGCAGAGATGGGGCAGGGGGGAACACCGGGGAGCTGTTTTTT. This translates into CATSRDGAGGNTGELFF.

The chain couples TRBV28 to TRBJ1-1; D might be TRBD1 (5 bases). CDR1 and CDR2 (germline): MDHEN, SYDVKM. The CDR3 has 14 residues. Trimming took off 3 bases at V and 5 bases at J, with 13 bases between the two ends. CDR3 sequence (DNA): TGTGCCAGCAGTTTTTTTGTCGGGGGAACTGAAGCTTTCTTT. Its translation is CASSFFVGGTEAFF.

This chain uses TRBV12-5 with TRBJ2-1, with D perhaps matching TRBD2 (5 bases). Trimming took off 9 bases at V and 5 bases at J, with 11 bases between the two ends. The germline CDR1 and CDR2 sequences are LGHNT and FRNRAP. The CDR3 covers 12 residues. The CDR3 DNA reads as TGTGCTAGCCAAACCGGGGACAATGAGCAGTTCTTC. Protein product: CASQTGDNEQFF.

This clone was observed once. This chain uses TRBV5-1 with TRBJ2-7; no reliable D call. The CDR3 consists of 14 residues. Trimming shortened V by 7 bases and J by 3 bases, and 17 bases separated the two germline ends. CDR1 SGHRS and CDR2 YFSETQ come from the germline V gene. CDR3 coding DNA: TGCGCCAGCCCTGAGGAGATTTGGTTCTACGAGCAGTACTTC. It is translated as CASPEEIWFYEQYF.

This rearrangement joins TRBV5-1 to TRBJ2-1; 9 nucleotides agree with TRBD2. The CDR3 extends over 15 amino acids. The V gene's germline CDR1 is SGHRS and CDR2 YFSETQ. With V trimmed by 5 bases and J by 2 bases, 5 bases remained unmatched. CDR3 nucleotides: TGCGCCAGCAGTCCGACTAGCGGCACCTACAATGAGCAGTTCTTC. Amino acids: CASSPTSGTYNEQFF. The full variable domain, rest sourced from reference TRBV5-1 and TRBJ2-1, is KAGVTQTPRYLIKTRGQQVTLSCSPISGHRSVSWYQQTPGQGLQFLFEYFSETQRNKGNFPGRFSGRQFSNSRSEMNVSTLELGDSALYLCASSPTSGTYNEQFFGPGTRLTVL.

The V gene is TRBV28, the J gene TRBJ1-1, with TRBD1 as a possible D gene (5 bases). The CDR3 consists of 13 residues. V lost 3 bases to trimming and J lost 4 bases, with 9 bases between them. Germline CDR1 reads MDHEN; CDR2 reads SYDVKM. CDR3 sequence: CASSFRGGTEAFF. In DNA, the CDR3 is TGTGCCAGCAGTTTTAGGGGTGGCACTGAAGCTTTCTTT.

CDR3 in amino acids: CASSRPDSSYEQYF. In DNA form, the CDR3 reads TGCGCCAGCAGTCGTCCGGACAGTTCCTACGAGCAGTACTTC. The rearrangement joins TRBV23-1 to TRBJ2-7; tentatively, D is TRBD1 (6 bases). TRBV23-1 is an ORF, with its function uncertain. The CDR3 has 14 residues. V was trimmed by 4 bases and J by 1 base, leaving 11 bases between them.

The chain has TRBV19 and TRBJ1-6, with D unclear. Deletions cut 1 base from V and 10 bases from J, with 11 bases between. Germline CDR1 reads LNHDA; CDR2 reads SQIVND (reference sequence). This CDR3 comprises 14 residues. DNA for the CDR3: TGTGCCAGTAGTATAGGAGACGTGGGCTCACCCCTCCACTTT. This encodes CASSIGDVGSPLHF.

V is TRBV7-2 and J is TRBJ2-7, with 9 bases lining up with TRBD1. This CDR3 is 14 amino acids long. Germline V gene lookup returns CDR1 SGHTA and CDR2 FQGNSA. The junction had 8 bases not matched to a gene; V was cut back by 4 bases and J by 7 bases. The CDR3 here is CASSSRDRVREQYF. CDR3 DNA: TGTGCCAGCAGCTCGCGGGACAGGGTGAGAGAGCAGTACTTC.

The chain links TRBV7-2 to TRBJ2-4, with a tentative D call TRBD1 (6 bases). The CDR3 spans 17 residues. The V gene's germline CDR1 is SGHTA and CDR2 FQGNSA. V was trimmed by 3 bases and J by 3 bases, leaving 18 bases between them. CDR3 region: CASSFGVQGLVKNIQYF. In DNA form, the CDR3 reads TGTGCCAGCAGCTTTGGGGTACAGGGATTGGTCAAAAACATTCAGTACTTC.

This chain joins TRBV7-9 and TRBJ1-6, with TRBD1 as a possible D gene (6 bases). The CDR3 runs 14 residues. V was shortened by 3 bases and J by 13 bases, with 16 bases between the two germline ends. Germline V gene lookup returns CDR1 SEHNR and CDR2 FQNEAQ (reference sequence). In DNA form, the CDR3 reads TGTGCCAGCAGCTTTTCGACAGGCTTTGCCCCCCTCCACTTT. Translated: CASSFSTGFAPLHF.

The chain links TRBV28 to TRBJ1-5; 10 bases are a match to TRBD1. Germline V CDR1 and CDR2: MDHEN, SYDVKM. This CDR3 has 14 residues. The ends lost 7 bases at V and 5 bases at J; junction bases unmatched: 5. The CDR3 bases are TGTGCCAGCACTACGGACAGGGGGGATCAGCCCCAGCATTTT. This encodes CASTTDRGDQPQHF.

Only a few counts were recorded for this clone. The chain recombines TRBV28 with TRBJ1-1; no clear D gene. CDR3 size: 14 residues. Germline CDR1 is MDHEN and CDR2 is SYDVKM. V was clipped by 2 bases and J by 0 bases, with 7 bases between them. The CDR3 nucleotides read TGTGCCAGCAGTTTACCACTGTTGAACACTGAAGCTTTCTTT. It encodes CASSLPLLNTEAFF.

The chain links TRBV5-4 to TRBJ1-1; D gene ambiguous. Deletions cut 2 bases from V and 0 bases from J, with 5 bases between. This CDR3 is built from 13 residues. In germline, CDR1 is SGHNT, CDR2 YYREEE (reference sequence). CDR3 bases: TGTGCCAGCAGCTTCTTCCTGAACACTGAAGCTTTCTTT. Its protein is CASSFFLNTEAFF. The full variable domain, with the rest looked up from reference TRBV5-4 and TRBJ1-1, is ETGVTQSPTHLIKTRGQQVTLRCSSQSGHNTVSWYQQALGQGPQFIFQYYREEENGRGNFPPRFSGLQFPNYSSELNVNALELDDSALYLCASSFFLNTEAFFGQGTRLTVV.

This clone has just one count. The chain employs TRBV15 and TRBJ2-7; perhaps TRBD1 as D (6 bases). The CDR3 covers 15 residues. The ends were cut back, 0 bases at V and 2 bases at J, with 11 bases in the middle. Per the germline V gene, CDR1 is LNHNV and CDR2 is YYDKDF (reference sequence). This CDR3 is CATSRDTGRAYEQYF. CDR3 DNA sequence: TGTGCCACCAGCAGAGATACAGGGCGGGCCTACGAGCAGTACTTC.

The rearrangement joins TRBV3-1 (or the pseudogene TRBV3-2) to TRBJ1-2; 7 nucleotides line up with TRBD1. The CDR3 loop spans 15 amino acids. Germline CDR1 is LGHDT and CDR2 is YNNKEL (reference sequence). With V trimmed by 6 bases and J by 2 bases, 9 bases remained unmatched. CDR3 DNA: TGTGCCAGCAGAAACCAGGGGGGATCAAACTATGGCTACACCTTC. It encodes CASRNQGGSNYGYTF.

The rearrangement uses TRBV28 and TRBJ2-7, with D unresolved. The CDR3 contains 12 residues. Trimming removed 5 bases from V and 3 bases from J, with 8 bases in between. The V gene's germline CDR1 is MDHEN and CDR2 SYDVKM. CDR3 DNA: TGTGCCAGCAGTAATACCGGCTACGAGCAGTACTTC. Protein: CASSNTGYEQYF.